The clone carrying this TCR beta chain was seen just once. The data were obtained in a study of blood T cell repertoires in COVID-19. The assay was immunoSEQ multiplex PCR, and TCRdb's table has in-frame clones only and misses some. The table shows around 220,000 clones, with more than 85% occurring only once. The CDR3 runs to 14 residues. Germline V gene sequence: CDR1 LNHDA, CDR2 SQIVND (reference sequence). Germline trimming cut 5 bases from V and 7 bases from J; bases unmatched to any gene: 7. The sequenced sample was peripheral blood. V usage is TRBV19 and J usage is TRBJ1-1, with TRBD1 identical over 10 bases. This sequence was found in a man aged 35-49 years with active or convalescent COVID-19. CDR3 DNA sequence: TGTGCCAGTAGTTCCCGGGACAGGGGAATTGAAGCTTTCTTT. Translated, it gives CASSSRDRGIEAFF.